The clone carrying this T cell receptor (beta chain) appeared a single time. Followed over time, Seattle patients had been enrolled while infection was active. This entry belongs to a study of blood T cell repertoires in COVID-19. As for the study in general: From the United States, Italy and Spain came samples of acute and convalescent COVID-19.

CDR1 and CDR2 (germline): SNHLY, FYNNEI. The CDR3 consists of 14 residues. Trimming left V 3 bases short and J 2 bases short, with 10 bases between. In the original workflow: From reference gene primer amplification, estimates of nucleated cell counts were derived. The assay was immunoSEQ multiplex PCR, and TCRdb's table has in-frame clones only and misses some. V, J and clone size reflect that table, while D and trimming were determined from the DNA. In the table there are a few hundred thousand clones, 75% to 95% of which are singletons. The receptor was isolated from a woman aged 25 to 45 with COVID-19, enrolled during active disease. The chain recombines TRBV2 with TRBJ2-5; D uncertain. The material sequenced was peripheral blood. The CDR3 reads CASSDSRGQETQYF. DNA of the CDR3: TGTGCCAGCAGTGACAGTCGAGGTCAAGAGACCCAGTACTTC.